The clone carrying this T cell receptor beta chain was recorded a few times. Its antigen is unknown. This sample is part of a study of vaccination and CD4 T cells after COVID-19. The Oncomine TCR Beta short-read assay generated sequence data from the DNA of cultured CD4+ T cells. TCRdb independently ran MiXCR on the PCR reads; one entry per CDR3 protein. Here the sample spans around 26,000 distinct CDR3 sequences, about three fifths being singletons. Germline values: CDR1 DFQATT, CDR2 SNEGSKA (reference sequence). Trimming pared 3 bases from V and 1 base from J, leaving 4 bases between. This CDR3 region has 12 residues. Described treatment: 10-day PBMC culture with coronavirus spike peptide pools or control peptides (ViraFEST assay).

This TCR was sampled from a human donor who had recovered from COVID-19. Sequencing used CD4+ T cells from blood, cultured in vitro. The chain has TRBV20-1 and TRBJ1-5; D is unclear. The CDR3 nucleotides read TGCAGTGCTAGTTTAAGCAATCAGCCCCAGCATTTT. This translates into CSASLSNQPQHF.